This T cell receptor (beta chain) comes out of a study of shared T cell receptors in the human thymus. For this clone: The sample contains more than one DNA sequence encoding this CDR3.

Between the trimmed V and J ends, which lost 1 base and 1 base, there was a span of 5 bases. Germline values: CDR1 KGHSH, CDR2 LQKENI. The CDR3 loop spans 13 amino acids. Data came from immunoSEQ multiplex PCR; TCRdb stores just in-frame clones and leaves some out. The top ten hold approximately 0.013% of the sample, which has 500,000 to 550,000 clones, about four fifths seen once. The same sample was also used in a study of human thymus T cells.

The material sequenced was thymocytes. This sequence originates from a boy under two years old with a congenital heart defect. This chain uses TRBV18 with TRBJ2-7, with D tentatively TRBD1 (5 bases). CDR3 amino acids: CASSPQGSYEQYF. CDR3 nucleotides: TGTGCCAGCTCACCACAGGGGTCCTACGAGCAGTACTTC.